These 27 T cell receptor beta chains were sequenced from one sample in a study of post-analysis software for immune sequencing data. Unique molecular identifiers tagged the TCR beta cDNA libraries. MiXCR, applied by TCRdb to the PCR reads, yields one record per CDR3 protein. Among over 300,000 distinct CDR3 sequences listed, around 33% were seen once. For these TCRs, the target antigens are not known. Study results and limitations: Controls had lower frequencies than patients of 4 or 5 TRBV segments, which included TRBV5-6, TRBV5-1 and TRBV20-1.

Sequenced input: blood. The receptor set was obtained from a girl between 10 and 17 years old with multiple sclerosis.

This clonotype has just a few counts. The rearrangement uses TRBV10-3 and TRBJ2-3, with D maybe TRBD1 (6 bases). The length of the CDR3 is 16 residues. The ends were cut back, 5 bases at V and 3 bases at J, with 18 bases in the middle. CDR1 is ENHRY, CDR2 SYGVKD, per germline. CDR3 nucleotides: TGTGCCATCAGTAACCTACAGGGTTGGGGGACAGATACGCAGTATTTT. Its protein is CAISNLQGWGTDTQYF.

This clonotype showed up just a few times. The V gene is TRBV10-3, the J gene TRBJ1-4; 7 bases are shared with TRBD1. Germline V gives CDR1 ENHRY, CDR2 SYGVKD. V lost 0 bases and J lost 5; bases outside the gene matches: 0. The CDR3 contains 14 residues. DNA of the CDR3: TGTGCCATCAGTGAGTCGACAGGGAATGAAAAACTGTTTTTT. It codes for CAISESTGNEKLFF.

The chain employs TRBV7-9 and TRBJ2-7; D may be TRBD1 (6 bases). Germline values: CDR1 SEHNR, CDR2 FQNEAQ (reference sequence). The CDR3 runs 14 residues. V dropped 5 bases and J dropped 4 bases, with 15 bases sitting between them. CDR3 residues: CASSPLTGVYEQYF. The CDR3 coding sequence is TGTGCCAGCAGCCCCTTGACAGGAGTTTACGAGCAGTACTTC.

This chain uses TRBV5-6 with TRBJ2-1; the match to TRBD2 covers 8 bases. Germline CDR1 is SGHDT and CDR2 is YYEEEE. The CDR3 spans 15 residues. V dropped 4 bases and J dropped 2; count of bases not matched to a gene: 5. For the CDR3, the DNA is TGTGCCAGCAGCCTGACTAGCGAGGCCTACAATGAGCAGTTCTTC. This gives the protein CASSLTSEAYNEQFF.

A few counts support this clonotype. For the CDR3, the DNA is TGCGCCAGCAGCCACGCAGCGACACGTACCTACGAGCAGTACTTC. Encoded protein: CASSHAATRTYEQYF. This rearrangement joins TRBV4-1 to TRBJ2-7; D remains unclear. The V end lost 3 bases, the J end lost 2 bases, and 14 bases lay between the germline ends. The CDR3 length is 15 residues. Per germline, CDR1 MGHRA and CDR2 YSYEKL.

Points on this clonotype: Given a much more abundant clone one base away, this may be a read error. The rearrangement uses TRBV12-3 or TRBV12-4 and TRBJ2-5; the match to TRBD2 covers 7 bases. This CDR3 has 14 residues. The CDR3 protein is CAGSTLALQETQYF. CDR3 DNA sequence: TGTGCCGGCAGTACACTAGCGCTCCAAGAGACCCAGTACTTC.

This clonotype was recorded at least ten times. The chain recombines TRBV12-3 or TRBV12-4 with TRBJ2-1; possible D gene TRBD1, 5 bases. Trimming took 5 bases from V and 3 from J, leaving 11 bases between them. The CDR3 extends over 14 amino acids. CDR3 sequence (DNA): TGTGCCAGCAGTCCGGTAGGGGTCTACAATGAGCAGTTCTTC. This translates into CASSPVGVYNEQFF.

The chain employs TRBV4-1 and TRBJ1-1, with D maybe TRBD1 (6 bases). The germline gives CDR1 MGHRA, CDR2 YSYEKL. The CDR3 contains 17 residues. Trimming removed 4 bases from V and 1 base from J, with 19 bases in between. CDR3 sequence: CASSRVDGGRANTEAFF. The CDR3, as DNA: TGCGCCAGCAGCCGTGTGGACGGGGGCAGAGCGAACACTGAAGCTTTCTTT.

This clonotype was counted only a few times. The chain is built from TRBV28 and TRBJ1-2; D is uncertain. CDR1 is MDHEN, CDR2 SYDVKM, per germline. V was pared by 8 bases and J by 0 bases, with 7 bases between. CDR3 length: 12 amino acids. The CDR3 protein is CASEGTNYGYTF. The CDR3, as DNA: TGTGCCAGCGAGGGTACTAACTATGGCTACACCTTC.

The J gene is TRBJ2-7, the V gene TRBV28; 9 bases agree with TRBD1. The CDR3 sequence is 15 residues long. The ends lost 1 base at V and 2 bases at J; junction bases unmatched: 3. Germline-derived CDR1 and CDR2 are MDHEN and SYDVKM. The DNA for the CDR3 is TGTGCCAGCAGTTTATACCGGGACAGGGCCTACGAGCAGTACTTC. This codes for CASSLYRDRAYEQYF.

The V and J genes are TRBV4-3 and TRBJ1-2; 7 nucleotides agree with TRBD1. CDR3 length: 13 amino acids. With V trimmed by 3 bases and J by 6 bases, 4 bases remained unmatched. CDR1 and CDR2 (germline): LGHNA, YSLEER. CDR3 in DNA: TGCGCCAGCAGCCAGTCTGACAGGGATGGCTACACCTTC. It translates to CASSQSDRDGYTF.

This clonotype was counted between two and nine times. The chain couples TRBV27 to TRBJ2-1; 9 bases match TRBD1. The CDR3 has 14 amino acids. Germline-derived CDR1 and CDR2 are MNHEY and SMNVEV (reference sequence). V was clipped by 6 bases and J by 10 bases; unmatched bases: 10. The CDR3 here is CASSTGTGRVEQFF. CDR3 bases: TGTGCCAGCAGCACCGGGACAGGGAGGGTCGAGCAGTTCTTC.

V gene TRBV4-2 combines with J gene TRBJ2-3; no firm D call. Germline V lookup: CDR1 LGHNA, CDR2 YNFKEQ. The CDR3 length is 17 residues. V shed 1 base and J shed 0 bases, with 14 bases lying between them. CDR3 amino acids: CASSQGSLPSSTDTQYF. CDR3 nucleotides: TGTGCCAGCAGCCAAGGTTCGCTACCCTCTAGCACAGATACGCAGTATTTT.

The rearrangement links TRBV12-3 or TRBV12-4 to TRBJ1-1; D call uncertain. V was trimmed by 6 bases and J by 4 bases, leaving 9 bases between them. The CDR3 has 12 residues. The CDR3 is CASSHGSTEAFF. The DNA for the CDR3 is TGTGCCAGCAGCCACGGGAGCACTGAAGCTTTCTTT.

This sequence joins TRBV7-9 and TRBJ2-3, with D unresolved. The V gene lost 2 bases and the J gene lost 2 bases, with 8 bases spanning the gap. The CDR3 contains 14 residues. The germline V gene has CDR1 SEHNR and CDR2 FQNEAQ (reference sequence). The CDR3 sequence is CASSLFGPTDTQYF. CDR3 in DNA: TGTGCCAGCAGCTTATTCGGCCCCACAGATACGCAGTATTTT. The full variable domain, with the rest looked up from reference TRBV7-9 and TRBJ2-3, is DTGVSQNPRHKITKRGQNVTFRCDPISEHNRLYWYRQTLGQGPEFLTYFQNEAQLEKSRLLSDRFSAERPKGSFSTLEIQRTEQGDSAMYLCASSLFGPTDTQYFGPGTRLTVL.

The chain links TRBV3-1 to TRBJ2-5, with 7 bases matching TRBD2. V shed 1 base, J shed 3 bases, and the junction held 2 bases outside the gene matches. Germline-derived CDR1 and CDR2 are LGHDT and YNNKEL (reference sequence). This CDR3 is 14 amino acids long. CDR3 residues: CASSQARGEETQYF. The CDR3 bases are TGTGCCAGCAGCCAAGCACGGGGGGAAGAGACCCAGTACTTC.

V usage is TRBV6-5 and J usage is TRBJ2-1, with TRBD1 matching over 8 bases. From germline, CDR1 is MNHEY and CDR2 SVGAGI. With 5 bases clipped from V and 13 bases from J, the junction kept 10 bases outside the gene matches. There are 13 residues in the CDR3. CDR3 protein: CASSATGEETQFF. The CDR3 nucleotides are TGTGCCAGCAGTGCGACAGGGGAGGAGACCCAGTTCTTC.

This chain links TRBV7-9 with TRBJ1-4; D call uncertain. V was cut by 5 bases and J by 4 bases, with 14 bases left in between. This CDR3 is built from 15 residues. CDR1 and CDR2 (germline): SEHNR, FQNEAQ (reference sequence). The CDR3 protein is CASSTRQAGNEKLFF. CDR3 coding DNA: TGTGCCAGCAGCACCCGCCAGGCGGGTAATGAAAAACTGTTTTTT.

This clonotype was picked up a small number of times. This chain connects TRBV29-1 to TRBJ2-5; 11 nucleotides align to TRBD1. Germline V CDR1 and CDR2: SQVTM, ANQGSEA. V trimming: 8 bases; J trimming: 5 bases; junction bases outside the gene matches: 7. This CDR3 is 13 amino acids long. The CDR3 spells CSSGQGARETQYF. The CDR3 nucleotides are TGCAGCTCAGGACAGGGGGCTCGGGAGACCCAGTACTTC.

CDR3: CASSLDGATGELFF. CDR3 coding DNA: TGTGCCAGCAGCTTAGATGGGGCCACCGGGGAGCTGTTTTTT. The V call is TRBV7-2, the J call TRBJ2-2; perhaps TRBD1 as D (5 bases). Germline V CDR1 and CDR2: SGHTA, FQGNSA. V lost 1 base and J lost 4, with 7 bases in between. The CDR3 has 14 amino acids.

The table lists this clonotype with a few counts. The CDR3 DNA follows: TGTGCCACCAGCAGAGATCCCGGGACAGGTTGGAGAGAGACCCAGTACTTC. Translated, it gives CATSRDPGTGWRETQYF. The rearrangement links TRBV15 to TRBJ2-7, with 8 bases aligning to TRBD1. The assigned J gene may be wrong: the sequence end matches TRBJ2-5 better. This CDR3 has 17 amino acids. CDR1 and CDR2 (germline): LNHNV, YYDKDF (reference sequence).

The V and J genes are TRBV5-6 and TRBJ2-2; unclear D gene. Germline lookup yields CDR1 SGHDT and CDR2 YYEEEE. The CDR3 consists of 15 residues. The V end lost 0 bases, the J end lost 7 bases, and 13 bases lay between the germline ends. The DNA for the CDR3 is TGTGCCAGCAGCTTGGAATTCTTAGGTCTCGGGGAGCTGTTTTTT. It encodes CASSLEFLGLGELFF. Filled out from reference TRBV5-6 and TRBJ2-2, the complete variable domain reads DAGVTQSPTHLIKTRGQQVTLRCSPKSGHDTVSWYQQALGQGPQFIFQYYEEEERQRGNFPDRFSGHQFPNYSSELNVNALLLGDSALYLCASSLEFLGLGELFFGEGSRLTVL.

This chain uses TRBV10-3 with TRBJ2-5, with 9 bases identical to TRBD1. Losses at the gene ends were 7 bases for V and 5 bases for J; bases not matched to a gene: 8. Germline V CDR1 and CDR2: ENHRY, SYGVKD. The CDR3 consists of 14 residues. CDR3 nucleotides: TGTGCCATCAATCACAGGGGGCGCGGGGAGACCCAGTACTTC. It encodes CAINHRGRGETQYF.

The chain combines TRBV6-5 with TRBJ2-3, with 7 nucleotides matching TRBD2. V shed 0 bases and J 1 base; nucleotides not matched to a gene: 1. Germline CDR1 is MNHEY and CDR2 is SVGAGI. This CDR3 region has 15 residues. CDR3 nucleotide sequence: TGTGCCAGCAGTTACTCGGGGGGGGGCACAGATACGCAGTATTTT. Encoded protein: CASSYSGGGTDTQYF.

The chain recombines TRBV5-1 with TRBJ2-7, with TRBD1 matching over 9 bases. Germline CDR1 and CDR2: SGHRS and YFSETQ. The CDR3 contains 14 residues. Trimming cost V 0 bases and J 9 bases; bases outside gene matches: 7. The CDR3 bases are TGCGCCAGCAGCTTGGCAGGGACAGGGTCGATGCAGTACTTC. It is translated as CASSLAGTGSMQYF.

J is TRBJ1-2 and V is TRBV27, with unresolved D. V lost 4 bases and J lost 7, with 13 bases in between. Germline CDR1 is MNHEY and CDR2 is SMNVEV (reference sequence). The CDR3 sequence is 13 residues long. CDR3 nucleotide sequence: TGTGCCAGCAGTTCGGCCCCGTCCCTTGGCTACACCTTC. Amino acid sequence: CASSSAPSLGYTF.

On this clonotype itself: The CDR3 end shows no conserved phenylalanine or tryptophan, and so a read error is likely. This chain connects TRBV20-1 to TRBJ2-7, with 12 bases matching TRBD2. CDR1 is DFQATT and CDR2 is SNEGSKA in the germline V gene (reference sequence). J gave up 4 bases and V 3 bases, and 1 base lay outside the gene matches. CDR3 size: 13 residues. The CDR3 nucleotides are TGCAGTGCTAGGACTAGCGGGGGTTACGAGCAGTACTTA. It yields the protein CSARTSGGYEQYL.